This T cell receptor (beta chain) derives from a study of identical twins (dated by TCRdb to about 2016). Looking at the study overall: TCR alpha and beta repertoires from monozygotic twins, unrelated adults of various ages and cord blood were deep-sequenced to test whether fetal clonotypes persist. To rule out contamination, replicate twin experiments were performed at different times with different library preparation protocols. What the research found in general, with its limitations: Compared with coincidental sharing between unrelated individuals, out-of-frame TCR alpha sequences shared between twins had an excess of sequences with low generation probability. The excess sharing between twins in beta out-of-frame sequences was weaker because fewer shared sequences reduced the signal-to-noise ratio. Conclusions relied on cross-sectional statistical analysis, since the same donors could not be followed over many years. In monozygotic twins, out-of-frame TCR alpha sharing was systematically underestimated by recombination models, although the models agreed with sharing between unrelated individuals. Abundant cord blood beta clonotypes carried fewer insertions; young adult naive repertoires showed a weaker similar trend, while memory repertoires showed none. Zero-insertion analyses could be partly confounded by invariant T cells such as MAIT and iNKT, though diverse VJ usage argued against such confounding for most clonotypes.

Every donor was a healthy Caucasian. The twin cohort consisted of three pairs of female monozygotic twins, all aged about 18 to 29 years. Positive isolation kits from Invitrogen were used to isolate the CD4+ and CD8+ T cell populations. Library creation used 5' RACE. Instrument used: Illumina HiSeq 2000. A universal primer binding site was added through template switching, and the final cDNA carried a unique molecular identifier so that TCR cDNA molecules could be counted accurately. Specific primers in the conserved constant-segment region were used to synthesize first-strand cDNA for the TCR alpha and beta chains. To control for contamination, each cDNA library was double barcoded with a SMART-Mk sample barcode plus Illumina barcodes. TruSeq adapter sequences along with Illumina sample barcodes were introduced in two successive PCR steps. TCR alpha and beta cDNA libraries were sequenced on the Illumina HiSeq platform with custom primers. The study's own analysis went as follows. Raw reads were processed with MiGEC to extract unique molecular identifiers, and MiXCR was used to determine CDR3 positions. Recombination models were inferred per individual with the repgenHMM and IGoR tools using an EM algorithm. Shared clonotype analysis was performed with the tcR package in R, normalizing sharing by the product of cloneset sizes. Out-of-frame nonproductive sequences were analyzed to study raw recombination free of thymic and clonal selection effects. TCRdb trimmed the raw reads at Q25, called clones with MiXCR and kept productive beta chains. Identical CDR3 protein sequences are pooled into one entry, listed with their most common genes and DNA. For this entry, the V and J calls and clone size follow TCRdb and not the study's own pipeline. The sample table lists around 490,000 distinct CDR3 sequences, about a fifth of them with a count of one. The ten top clones hold around 0.48% of the sample.

As concerns this clonotype: It lacks a known antigen. Base quality data are lacking; no much larger clone is found one base away.

The CDR3 measures 14 amino acids from cysteine to phenylalanine. Here the CDR3 DNA is all that survives: 42 bases in frame from base 1. CDR1 and CDR2 were assigned from the germline V gene (reference sequence) as DFQATT and SNEGSKA. Germline trimming amounts to 6 bases on V and 7 bases on J, with 10 as the count of junction bases outside the gene matches. These same data were also listed under a study on yellow fever vaccine responses in identical twins. As noted in the second study: According to the authors, the vaccine-induced T cell response in identical twins seemed to be partly convergent and partly specific to each individual. In the study, vaccine-responding T cell clones were precisely tracked in identical twins.

The sequence is built from TRBV20-1 and TRBJ2-2, and 8 bases in between align with TRBD1. Material for sequencing was CD4+ T cells sorted from blood. The source of this sequence is a woman under 30 in good health. The CDR3 loop reads CSALQGAQDGELFF. The DNA sequence reads TGCAGTGCGCTTCAGGGGGCACAGGACGGGGAGCTGTTTTTT.